The T cell receptor beta chain under discussion was sequenced for a study of tissue T cells after allogeneic stem cell transplantation. This clone was counted between two and nine times. What it binds is not known. The genes are named according to mouse. Read coverage stops 1 residue before the CDR3 terminus; the germline J gene supplies the remainder. Documented time point: mouse harvest day 7 after allogeneic transplant. Tail vein injection delivered 10^7 T-cell-depleted bone marrow cells and 10^6 splenic CD5+ T cells. Using immunoSEQ multiplex PCR, the repertoire was profiled, and TCRdb retains in-frame clones only, with some absent. The sample consists of 5,500 to 7,000 clones, 40% to 50% of them appearing once. General study points: TCR repertoires tracked anatomic similarity, regardless of disease or transplant status.

The CDR3 has 17 residues. V lost 4 bases to trimming and J lost 0 bases; unmatched junction nucleotides: 4. Germline values: CDR1 SNHLY, CDR2 FYNGKV (reference sequence). The sequence came from a female BALB/c mouse given C57BL/6 T cells with graft-versus-host disease after an allogeneic hematopoietic cell transplant. The rearrangement uses TRBV3 and TRBJ2-4; 13 bases match TRBD2. Sequencing input: gut tissue. The CDR3 sequence: CASSSRDWGGSQNTLYF. Partial CDR3 DNA: TGTGCCAGCAGCTCCCGGGACTGGGGGGGGAGTCAAAACACCTTGTAC.